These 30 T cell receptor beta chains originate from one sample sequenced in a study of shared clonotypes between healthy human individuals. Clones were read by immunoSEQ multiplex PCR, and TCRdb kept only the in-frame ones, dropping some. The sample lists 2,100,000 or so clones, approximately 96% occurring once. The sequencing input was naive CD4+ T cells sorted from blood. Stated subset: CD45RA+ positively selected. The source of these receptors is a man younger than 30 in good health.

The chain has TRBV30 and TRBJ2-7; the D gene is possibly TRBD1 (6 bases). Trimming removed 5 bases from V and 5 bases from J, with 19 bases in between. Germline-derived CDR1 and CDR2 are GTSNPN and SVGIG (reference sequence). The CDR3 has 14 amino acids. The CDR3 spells CAWGRQVFSHEQYF. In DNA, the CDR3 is TGTGCCTGGGGCCGACAGGTGTTTTCCCACGAGCAGTACTTC. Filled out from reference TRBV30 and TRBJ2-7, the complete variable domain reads SQTIHQWPATLVQPVGSPLSLECTVEGTSNPNLYWYRQAAGRGLQLLFYSVGIGQISSEVPQNLSASRPQDRQFILSSKKLLLSDSGFYLCAWGRQVFSHEQYFGPGTRLTVT.

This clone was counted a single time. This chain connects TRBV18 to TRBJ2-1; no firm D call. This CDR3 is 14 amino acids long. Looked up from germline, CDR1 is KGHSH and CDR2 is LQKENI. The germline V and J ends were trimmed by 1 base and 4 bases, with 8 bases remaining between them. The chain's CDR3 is CASSPLGRYNEQFF. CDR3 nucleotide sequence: TGTGCCAGCTCACCACTTGGCAGATACAATGAGCAGTTCTTC.

The CDR3 sequence: CASSLTSTPYNEQFF. The CDR3 region has the DNA TGCGCCAGCAGCTTAACTAGCACCCCATACAATGAGCAGTTCTTC. The chain uses TRBV5-1 and TRBJ2-1, with D possibly TRBD2 on 6 matching bases. This CDR3 is built from 15 residues. Looked up from germline, CDR1 is SGHRS and CDR2 is YFSETQ. V lost 2 bases, J lost 4 bases, and 13 bases lay in between.

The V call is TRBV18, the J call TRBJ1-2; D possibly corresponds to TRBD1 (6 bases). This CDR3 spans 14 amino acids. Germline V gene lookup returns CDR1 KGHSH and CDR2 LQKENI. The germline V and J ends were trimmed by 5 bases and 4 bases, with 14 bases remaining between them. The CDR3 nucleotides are TGTGCCAGCTCAGGGGACAAGGGAGCCTATGGCTACACCTTC. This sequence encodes CASSGDKGAYGYTF.

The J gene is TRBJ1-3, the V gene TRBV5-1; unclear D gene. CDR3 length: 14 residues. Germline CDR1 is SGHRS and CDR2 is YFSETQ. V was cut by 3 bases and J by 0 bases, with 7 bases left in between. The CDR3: CASSSGLSGNTIYF. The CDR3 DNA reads TGCGCCAGCAGCTCTGGGCTCTCTGGAAACACCATATATTTT.

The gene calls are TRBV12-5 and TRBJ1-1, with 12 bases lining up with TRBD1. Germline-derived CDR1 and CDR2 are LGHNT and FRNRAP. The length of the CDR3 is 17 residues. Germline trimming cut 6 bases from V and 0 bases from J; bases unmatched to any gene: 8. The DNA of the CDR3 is TGTGCTAGTGGCTCGGCGGGGACAGGGGGCCTGAACACTGAAGCTTTCTTT. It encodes CASGSAGTGGLNTEAFF.

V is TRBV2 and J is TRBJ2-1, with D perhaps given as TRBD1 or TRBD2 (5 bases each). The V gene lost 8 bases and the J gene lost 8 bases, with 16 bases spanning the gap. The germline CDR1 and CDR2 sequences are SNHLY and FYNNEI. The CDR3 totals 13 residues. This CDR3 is CASSGPRRDEQFF. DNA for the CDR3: TGTGCCAGCTCGGGACCCCGCCGCGATGAGCAGTTCTTC.

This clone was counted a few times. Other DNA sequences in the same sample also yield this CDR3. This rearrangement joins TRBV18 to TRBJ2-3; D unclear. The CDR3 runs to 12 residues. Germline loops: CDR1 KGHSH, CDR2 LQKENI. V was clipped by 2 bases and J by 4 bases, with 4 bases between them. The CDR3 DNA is TGTGCCAGCTCACCAGGGGCAGATACGCAGTATTTT. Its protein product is CASSPGADTQYF.

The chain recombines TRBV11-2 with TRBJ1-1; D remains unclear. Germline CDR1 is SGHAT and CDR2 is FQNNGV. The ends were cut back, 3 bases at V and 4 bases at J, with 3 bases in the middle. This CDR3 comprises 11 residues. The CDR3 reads CASSLTTEAFF. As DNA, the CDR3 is TGTGCCAGCAGCTTGACCACTGAAGCTTTCTTT.

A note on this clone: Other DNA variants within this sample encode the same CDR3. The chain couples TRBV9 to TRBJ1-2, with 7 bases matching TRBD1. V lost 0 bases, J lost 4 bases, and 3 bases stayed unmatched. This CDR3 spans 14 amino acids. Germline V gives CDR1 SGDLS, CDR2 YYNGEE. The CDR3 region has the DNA TGTGCCAGCAGCGTAGACAGGGGCCCCTATGGCTACACCTTC. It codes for CASSVDRGPYGYTF. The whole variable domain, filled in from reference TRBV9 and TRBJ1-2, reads DSGVTQTPKHLITATGQRVTLRCSPRSGDLSVYWYQQSLDQGLQFLIQYYNGEERAKGNILERFSAQQFPDLHSELNLSSLELGDSALYFCASSVDRGPYGYTFGSGTRLTVV.

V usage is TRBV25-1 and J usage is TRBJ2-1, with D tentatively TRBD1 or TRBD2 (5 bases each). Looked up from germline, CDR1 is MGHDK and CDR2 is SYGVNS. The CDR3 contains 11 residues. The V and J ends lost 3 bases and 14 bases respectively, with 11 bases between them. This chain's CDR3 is CASSDRGEEFF. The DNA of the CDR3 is TGTGCCAGCAGTGACCGGGGCGAAGAGTTCTTC.

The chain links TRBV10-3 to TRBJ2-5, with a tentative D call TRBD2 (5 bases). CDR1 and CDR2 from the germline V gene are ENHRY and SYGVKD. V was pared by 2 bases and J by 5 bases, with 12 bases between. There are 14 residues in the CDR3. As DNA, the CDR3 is TGTGCCATCAGTGAGAGCGGTCCCGAGGAGACCCAGTACTTC. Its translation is CAISESGPEETQYF.

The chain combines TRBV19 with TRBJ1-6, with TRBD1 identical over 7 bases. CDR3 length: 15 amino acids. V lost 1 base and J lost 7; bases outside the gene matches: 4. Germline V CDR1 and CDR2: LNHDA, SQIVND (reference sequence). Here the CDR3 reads CASSIARGTNSPLHF. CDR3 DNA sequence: TGTGCCAGTAGTATAGCCAGGGGGACCAATTCACCCCTCCACTTT.

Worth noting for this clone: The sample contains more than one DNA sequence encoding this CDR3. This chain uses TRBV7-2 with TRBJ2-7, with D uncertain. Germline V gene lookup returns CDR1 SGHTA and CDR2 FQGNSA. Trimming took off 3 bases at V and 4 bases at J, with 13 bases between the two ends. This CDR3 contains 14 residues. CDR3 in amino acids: CASSLGNGVYEQYF. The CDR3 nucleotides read TGTGCCAGCAGCTTGGGGAATGGGGTTTACGAGCAGTACTTC.

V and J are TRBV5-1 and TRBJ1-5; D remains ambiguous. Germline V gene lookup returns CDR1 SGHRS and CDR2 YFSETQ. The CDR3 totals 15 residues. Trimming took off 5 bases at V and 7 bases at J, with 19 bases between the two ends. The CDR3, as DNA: TGCGCCAGCAGAAGGACGGGAGACCCTTCCCAGCCCCAGCATTTT. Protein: CASRRTGDPSQPQHF.

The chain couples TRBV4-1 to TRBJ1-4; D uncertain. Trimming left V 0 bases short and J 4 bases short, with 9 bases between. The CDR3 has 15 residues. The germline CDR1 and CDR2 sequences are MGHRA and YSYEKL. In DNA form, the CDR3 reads TGCGCCAGCAGCCAAGAGCCCCTCTATAATGAAAAACTGTTTTTT. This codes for CASSQEPLYNEKLFF.

The CDR3 sequence is CASSAGRSSREKLFF. In DNA, the CDR3 is TGTGCCAGCAGCGCAGGAAGGTCCTCGAGGGAAAAACTGTTTTTT. V is TRBV7-8 and J is TRBJ1-4; D not resolved. The CDR3 is 15 amino acids. The germline gives CDR1 SGHVS, CDR2 FQNEAQ. V lost 5 bases and J lost 8, with 18 bases in between.

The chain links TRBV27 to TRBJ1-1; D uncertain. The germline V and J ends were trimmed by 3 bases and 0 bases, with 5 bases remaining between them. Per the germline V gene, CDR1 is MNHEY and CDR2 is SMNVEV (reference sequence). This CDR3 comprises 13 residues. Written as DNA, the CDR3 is TGTGCCAGCAGTTTTTCCCTGAACACTGAAGCTTTCTTT. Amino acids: CASSFSLNTEAFF.

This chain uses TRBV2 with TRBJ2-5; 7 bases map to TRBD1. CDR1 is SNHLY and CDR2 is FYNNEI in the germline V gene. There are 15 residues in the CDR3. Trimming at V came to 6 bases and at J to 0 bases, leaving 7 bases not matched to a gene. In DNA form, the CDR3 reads TGTGCCAGCAGGGTGGGACAGATTTACCAAGAGACCCAGTACTTC. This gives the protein CASRVGQIYQETQYF.

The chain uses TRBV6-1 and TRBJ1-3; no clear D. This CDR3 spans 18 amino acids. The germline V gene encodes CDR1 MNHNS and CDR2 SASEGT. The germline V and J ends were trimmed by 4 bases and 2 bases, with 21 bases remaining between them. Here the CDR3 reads CASSGPEGGFGTGNTIYF. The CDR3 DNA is TGTGCCAGCAGTGGACCCGAGGGAGGCTTCGGGACTGGAAACACCATATATTTT.

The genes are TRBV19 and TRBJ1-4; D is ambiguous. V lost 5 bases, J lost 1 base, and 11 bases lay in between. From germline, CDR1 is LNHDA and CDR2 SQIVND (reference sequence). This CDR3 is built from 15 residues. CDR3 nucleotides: TGTGCCAGTAGTCAGTCGGGGATAACTAATGAAAAACTGTTTTTT. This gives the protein CASSQSGITNEKLFF.

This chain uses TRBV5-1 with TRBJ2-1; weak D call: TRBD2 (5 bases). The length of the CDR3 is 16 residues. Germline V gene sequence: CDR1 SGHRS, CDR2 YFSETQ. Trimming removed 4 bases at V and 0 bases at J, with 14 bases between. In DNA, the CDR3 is TGCGCCAGCAGCGGAGCGGATTCCAGCTCCTACAATGAGCAGTTCTTC. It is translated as CASSGADSSSYNEQFF.

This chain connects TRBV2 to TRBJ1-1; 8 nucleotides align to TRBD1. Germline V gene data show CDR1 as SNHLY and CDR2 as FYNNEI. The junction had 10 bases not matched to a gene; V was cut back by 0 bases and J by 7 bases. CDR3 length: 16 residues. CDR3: CASSEAGGRGPGEAFF. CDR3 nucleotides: TGTGCCAGCAGTGAAGCGGGGGGCAGGGGGCCTGGTGAAGCTTTCTTT.

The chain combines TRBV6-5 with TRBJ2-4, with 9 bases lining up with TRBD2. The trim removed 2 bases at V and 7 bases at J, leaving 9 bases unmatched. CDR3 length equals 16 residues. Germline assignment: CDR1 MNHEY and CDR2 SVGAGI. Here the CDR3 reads CASSYTPPGTSNIQYF. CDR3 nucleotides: TGTGCCAGCAGTTACACGCCTCCCGGGACTAGCAACATTCAGTACTTC.

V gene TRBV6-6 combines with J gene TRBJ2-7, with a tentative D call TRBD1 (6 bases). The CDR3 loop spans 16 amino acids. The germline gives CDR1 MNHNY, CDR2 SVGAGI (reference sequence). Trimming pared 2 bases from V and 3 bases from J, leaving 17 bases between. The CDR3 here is CASSYGVDRLIYEQYF. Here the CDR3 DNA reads TGTGCCAGCAGTTACGGCGTAGACAGGTTGATCTACGAGCAGTACTTC.

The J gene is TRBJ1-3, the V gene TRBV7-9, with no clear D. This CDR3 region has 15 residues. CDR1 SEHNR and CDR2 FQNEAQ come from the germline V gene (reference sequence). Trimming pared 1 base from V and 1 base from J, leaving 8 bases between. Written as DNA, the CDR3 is TGTGCCAGCAGCTTAGAGTTAAAGTCTGGAAACACCATATATTTT. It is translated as CASSLELKSGNTIYF.

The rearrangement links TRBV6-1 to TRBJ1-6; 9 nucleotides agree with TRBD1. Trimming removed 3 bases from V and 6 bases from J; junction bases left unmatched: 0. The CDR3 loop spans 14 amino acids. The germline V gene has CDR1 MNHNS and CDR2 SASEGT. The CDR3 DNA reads TGTGCCAGCAGTGAGGACAGGGGTAATTCACCCCTCCACTTT. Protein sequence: CASSEDRGNSPLHF.

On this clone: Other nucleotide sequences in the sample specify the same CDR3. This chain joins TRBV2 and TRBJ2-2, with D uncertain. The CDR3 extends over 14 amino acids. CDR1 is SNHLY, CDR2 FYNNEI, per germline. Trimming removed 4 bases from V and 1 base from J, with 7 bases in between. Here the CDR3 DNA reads TGTGCCAGCAGTGTATTGGGGAACACCGGGGAGCTGTTTTTT. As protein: CASSVLGNTGELFF.

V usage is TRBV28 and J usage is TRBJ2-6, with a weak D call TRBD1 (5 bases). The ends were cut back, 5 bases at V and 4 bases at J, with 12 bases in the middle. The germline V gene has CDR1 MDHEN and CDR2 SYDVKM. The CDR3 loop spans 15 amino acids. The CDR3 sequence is CASSLGHIGANVLTF. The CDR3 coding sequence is TGTGCCAGCAGTCTAGGACACATCGGGGCCAACGTCCTGACTTTC. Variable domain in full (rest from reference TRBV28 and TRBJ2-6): DVKVTQSSRYLVKRTGEKVFLECVQDMDHENMFWYRQDPGLGLRLIYFSYDVKMKEKGDIPEGYSVSREKKERFSLILESASTNQTSMYLCASSLGHIGANVLTFGAGSRLTVL.

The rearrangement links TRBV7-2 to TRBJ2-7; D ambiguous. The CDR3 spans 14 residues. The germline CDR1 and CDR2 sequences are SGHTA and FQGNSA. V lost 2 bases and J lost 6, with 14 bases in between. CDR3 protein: CASSLSVKGLEQYF. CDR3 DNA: TGTGCCAGCAGCTTATCCGTCAAGGGTCTCGAGCAGTACTTC. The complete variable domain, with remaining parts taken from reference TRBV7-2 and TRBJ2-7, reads GAGVSQSPSNKVTEKGKDVELRCDPISGHTALYWYRQSLGQGLEFLIYFQGNSAPDKSGLPSDRFSAERTGGSVSTLTIQRTQQEDSAVYLCASSLSVKGLEQYFGPGTRLTVT.